These 11 T cell receptor beta chains were all obtained from the same sample, sequenced in a study of cytomegalovirus exposure and HLA in healthy donors. Vbeta (60) and Jbeta (13) primers were used in the PCR. The table came from immunoSEQ multiplex PCR; TCRdb's copy has only in-frame clones and leaves some out. Of 95,000 to 150,000 clones listed, about 80% are singletons. The source material was PBMCs. The receptors here all came from a female donor in good health and CMV-seropositive.

In this sample, this clone turned up once. The V gene is TRBV6-5, the J gene TRBJ2-5; TRBD1 matches 10 bases. CDR3 length: 15 residues. Germline CDR1 and CDR2: MNHEY and SVGAGI. V shed 7 bases and J 3 bases; nucleotides not matched to a gene: 8. CDR3 region: CASTRDRGGKETQYF. The CDR3 coding sequence is TGTGCCAGCACTAGGGACAGGGGTGGGAAAGAGACCCAGTACTTC.

The V call is TRBV5-8, the J call TRBJ1-1; no definite D call. Trimming cost V 6 bases and J 5 bases, with 11 bases left between them. In germline, CDR1 is SGHTS, CDR2 YDEGEE. The CDR3 extends over 12 amino acids. In DNA form, the CDR3 reads TGTGCCAGCACCCGGTGGACTACTGAAGCTTTCTTT. As protein: CASTRWTTEAFF.

This rearrangement joins TRBV19 to TRBJ1-5; 8 nucleotides line up with TRBD1. This CDR3 is built from 15 residues. Germline trimming cut 6 bases from V and 0 bases from J; bases unmatched to any gene: 4. CDR1 and CDR2 from the germline V gene are LNHDA and SQIVND (reference sequence). CDR3 DNA: TGTGCCAGTAGGCCGGGACAGGATAGCAATCAGCCCCAGCATTTT. Translated: CASRPGQDSNQPQHF.

In this sample, this clone turned up once. Other DNA variants within this sample encode the same CDR3. The chain uses TRBV7-9 and TRBJ2-1; 7 positions agree with TRBD2. Germline CDR1 reads SEHNR; CDR2 reads FQNEAQ (reference sequence). V dropped 5 bases and J dropped 0; count of bases not matched to a gene: 4. The CDR3 totals 15 residues. Written as DNA, the CDR3 is TGTGCCAGCAGCCTGCGGGGGAGCTCCTACAATGAGCAGTTCTTC. As protein: CASSLRGSSYNEQFF. Looking up the rest from reference TRBV7-9 and TRBJ2-1 gives the full variable domain: DTGVSQNPRHKITKRGQNVTFRCDPISEHNRLYWYRQTLGQGPEFLTYFQNEAQLEKSRLLSDRFSAERPKGSFSTLEIQRTEQGDSAMYLCASSLRGSSYNEQFFGPGTRLTVL.

Concerning this clone itself: Distinct nucleotide sequences in the sample also encode this CDR3. The chain employs TRBV28 and TRBJ1-1; weak D call: TRBD1 (5 bases). CDR3 length equals 12 residues. Trimming shortened V by 2 bases and J by 7 bases, and 8 bases separated the two germline ends. From germline, CDR1 is MDHEN and CDR2 SYDVKM. This CDR3 is CASSLLRGEAFF. The CDR3 DNA reads as TGTGCCAGCAGTTTACTAAGGGGTGAAGCTTTCTTT.

This chain connects TRBV7-3 to TRBJ2-5; 11 bases fit TRBD2. V was pared by 3 bases and J by 2 bases, with 2 bases of the junction left unmatched. The germline V gene encodes CDR1 SGHTA and CDR2 FQGTGA. The CDR3 consists of 15 residues. Here the CDR3 reads CASSLTSGVQETQYF. The CDR3 region has the DNA TGTGCCAGCAGCTTGACTAGCGGGGTGCAAGAGACCCAGTACTTC.

This rearrangement joins TRBV6-6 to TRBJ2-3, with a weak D call TRBD2 (6 bases). Trimming took off 6 bases at V and 0 bases at J, with 10 bases between the two ends. Germline CDR1 reads MNHNY; CDR2 reads SVGAGI (reference sequence). This CDR3 has 14 residues. The DNA of the CDR3 is TGTGCCAGCAGCCCAGGGACTAGCACAGATACGCAGTATTTT. Protein: CASSPGTSTDTQYF.

In this sample, this clone turned up once. This rearrangement joins TRBV30 to TRBJ2-4; D not certain. V shed 3 bases and J shed 0 bases, with 9 bases lying between them. The CDR3 contains 14 residues. Germline V gene sequence: CDR1 GTSNPN, CDR2 SVGIG (reference sequence). The CDR3 reads CAWSLSLAKNIQYF. DNA of the CDR3: TGTGCCTGGAGCCTGTCCCTAGCCAAAAACATTCAGTACTTC. Supplemented by reference TRBV30 and TRBJ2-4, the full variable domain reads SQTIHQWPATLVQPVGSPLSLECTVEGTSNPNLYWYRQAAGRGLQLLFYSVGIGQISSEVPQNLSASRPQDRQFILSSKKLLLSDSGFYLCAWSLSLAKNIQYFGAGTRLSVL.

This clone was seen more than once but under ten times. The V and J genes are TRBV18 and TRBJ1-1, with D tentatively TRBD1 (5 bases). Germline V CDR1 and CDR2: KGHSH, LQKENI. The CDR3 runs to 13 residues. The V end was cut by 6 bases, the J end by 6 bases, with 14 bases between. The CDR3 DNA is TGTGCCAGCTCCCTGGGCAACAGGCCTGAAGCTTTCTTT. It translates to CASSLGNRPEAFF.

The rearrangement uses TRBV6-1 and TRBJ1-2, with 9 bases that match TRBD1. The CDR3 consists of 15 residues. V lost 6 bases and J lost 4; bases outside the gene matches: 9. Germline V gene lookup returns CDR1 MNHNS and CDR2 SASEGT. Here the CDR3 DNA reads TGTGCCAGCAGAGAACAGGGGGCGCCTATCTATGGCTACACCTTC. Amino acids: CASREQGAPIYGYTF.

The rearrangement joins TRBV27 to TRBJ2-2; D is undetermined. The V end was cut by 4 bases, the J end by 7 bases, with 4 bases between. The germline gives CDR1 MNHEY, CDR2 SMNVEV (reference sequence). The CDR3 sequence is 11 residues long. The CDR3 region has the DNA TGTGCCAGCAGTTGGAGCGGGGAGCTGTTTTTT. Translating it yields CASSWSGELFF.